Shown below are 28 T cell receptor beta chains from a single sample sequenced in a study of T-cell reconstitution after alpha-beta-depleted transplantation in children. TCRbeta library construction was performed incorporating unique molecular identifiers. Using its own MiXCR run on the PCR reads, TCRdb lists one record per CDR3 protein. The table has 450,000 to 600,000 distinct CDR3 sequences, roughly 18% seen once. The sample was PBMCs from the stem cell graft donor, taken from the stem cell graft. These receptor sequences come from a human donor who donated a stem cell graft to a child with acute lymphoblastic leukemia.

The chain has TRBV11-3 and TRBJ1-1; TRBD1 might be the D (5 bases). Germline loops: CDR1 SGHNT, CDR2 YENEEA. CDR3 length: 17 residues. Trimming removed 4 bases at V and 3 bases at J, with 21 bases between. The CDR3 coding sequence is TGTGCCAGCAGCTCCGGGGGTCTGGGCCACCCGGACACTGAAGCTTTCTTT. It specifies CASSSGGLGHPDTEAFF.

This chain connects TRBV6-5 to TRBJ1-1, with a possible D match to TRBD1 (6 bases). Trimming took off 0 bases at V and 1 base at J, with 12 bases between the two ends. The germline V gene encodes CDR1 MNHEY and CDR2 SVGAGI. This CDR3 spans 16 amino acids. As DNA, the CDR3 is TGTGCCAGCAGTTACTCCCCGGGACAAAAGAACACTGAAGCTTTCTTT. This translates into CASSYSPGQKNTEAFF.

The gene calls are TRBV6-5 and TRBJ1-2; D uncertain. V was cut by 4 bases and J by 2 bases, with 14 bases left in between. Germline-derived CDR1 and CDR2 are MNHEY and SVGAGI. The CDR3 totals 15 residues. CDR3: CASSSLGIGNYGYTF. The CDR3 region has the DNA TGTGCCAGCAGTTCCTTGGGTATAGGGAACTATGGCTACACCTTC.

The rearrangement joins TRBV27 to TRBJ1-5; the match to TRBD1 covers 8 bases. The trim removed 2 bases at V and 4 bases at J, leaving 4 bases unmatched. The CDR3 sequence is 15 residues long. Germline values: CDR1 MNHEY, CDR2 SMNVEV (reference sequence). The CDR3 nucleotides are TGTGCCAGCAGTTTAACAGGGGGTTGGAATCAGCCCCAGCATTTT. Protein product: CASSLTGGWNQPQHF.

This clonotype was seen only a few times. The chain carries TRBV19 and TRBJ1-1; 8 bases match TRBD1. The germline gives CDR1 LNHDA, CDR2 SQIVND (reference sequence). The CDR3 covers 15 residues. Trimming at V came to 6 bases and at J to 1 base, leaving 7 bases not matched to a gene. CDR3 loop: CASRTTGGGNTEAFF. CDR3 sequence (DNA): TGTGCCAGTAGAACCACAGGGGGTGGGAACACTGAAGCTTTCTTT.

This clonotype was picked up a small number of times. The gene calls are TRBV7-2 and TRBJ2-1; D is unclear. The V and J ends lost 0 bases and 11 bases respectively, with 11 bases between them. Per the germline V gene, CDR1 is SGHTA and CDR2 is FQGNSA. CDR3 length: 13 residues. CDR3 DNA: TGTGCCAGCAGCTTAGCGACACCCAAGAAGCAGTTCTTC. This translates into CASSLATPKKQFF. The full variable domain, completed using reference TRBV7-2 and TRBJ2-1, is GAGVSQSPSNKVTEKGKDVELRCDPISGHTALYWYRQSLGQGLEFLIYFQGNSAPDKSGLPSDRFSAERTGGSVSTLTIQRTQQEDSAVYLCASSLATPKKQFFGPGTRLTVL.

The CDR3 spells CASSSSQGHANEQYF. The CDR3 DNA is TGCGCCAGCAGCTCTTCGCAGGGCCACGCCAACGAGCAGTACTTC. V is TRBV5-1 and J is TRBJ2-7, with D tentatively TRBD1 (5 bases). The germline V gene encodes CDR1 SGHRS and CDR2 YFSETQ. With 3 bases removed from V and 5 bases from J, the gap between germline ends came to 18 bases. The CDR3 is 15 amino acids.

This chain joins TRBV7-9 and TRBJ2-3; 8 nucleotides match TRBD2. The CDR3 consists of 17 residues. CDR1 SEHNR and CDR2 FQNEAQ come from the germline V gene (reference sequence). Unmatched junction bases numbered 12, after V lost 5 bases and J lost 2 bases. CDR3: CASSLISPSGSTDTQYF. CDR3 in DNA: TGTGCCAGCAGCCTCATTTCCCCTAGCGGGTCCACAGATACGCAGTATTTT.

In its sample, this clonotype was seen a few times. This chain connects TRBV2 to TRBJ2-3; D is undetermined. With 5 bases removed from V and 2 bases from J, the gap between germline ends came to 11 bases. CDR1 and CDR2 from the germline V gene are SNHLY and FYNNEI. This CDR3 has 14 amino acids. CDR3 coding DNA: TGTGCCAGCAGTTCCTCGCGATCCACAGATACGCAGTATTTT. Protein product: CASSSSRSTDTQYF.

V gene TRBV20-1 combines with J gene TRBJ2-1; D gene uncertain. CDR3 length equals 12 residues. V was shortened by 3 bases and J by 12 bases, with 15 bases between the two germline ends. Germline V gene sequence: CDR1 DFQATT, CDR2 SNEGSKA (reference sequence). Here the CDR3 DNA reads TGCAGTGCTAGGGGAAGGGCGCTTCCGCAGTTCTTC. It yields the protein CSARGRALPQFF.

J is TRBJ2-4 and V is TRBV7-6; D may be TRBD1 or TRBD2 (5 bases each). CDR1 and CDR2 from the germline V gene are SGHVS and FNYEAQ. V was shortened by 5 bases and J by 10 bases, with 15 bases between the two germline ends. This CDR3 comprises 13 residues. The CDR3 coding sequence is TGTGCCAGCAGCAAAAATAGGGGAGAAATTCAGTACTTC. This codes for CASSKNRGEIQYF.

This rearrangement joins TRBV5-1 to TRBJ2-1; D gene unclear. The CDR3 is made up of 15 amino acids. Trimming stripped 0 bases from V and 4 bases from J, with 11 bases between. The germline CDR1 and CDR2 sequences are SGHRS and YFSETQ. The CDR3 sequence: CASSLGWSSYNEQFF. The CDR3 coding sequence is TGCGCCAGCAGCTTGGGGTGGTCTTCATACAATGAGCAGTTCTTC.

The chain couples TRBV15 to TRBJ2-3; D is perhaps TRBD2 (5 bases). This CDR3 is built from 14 residues. Per the germline V gene, CDR1 is LNHNV and CDR2 is YYDKDF (reference sequence). Deletions cut 4 bases from V and 3 bases from J, with 11 bases between. The CDR3 nucleotides are TGTGCCACCAGCAACATAGAGGGTACAGATACGCAGTATTTT. This codes for CATSNIEGTDTQYF.

The rearrangement uses TRBV7-9 and TRBJ1-1; no reliable D call. CDR1 is SEHNR and CDR2 is FQNEAQ in the germline V gene (reference sequence). Trimming removed 5 bases from V and 4 bases from J, with 14 bases in between. This CDR3 region has 14 residues. The CDR3 DNA sequence: TGTGCCAGCAGCCAGACGGTGGGCATCACTGAAGCTTTCTTT. Translation: CASSQTVGITEAFF. Full variable domain (outside the CDR3, taken from reference TRBV7-9 and TRBJ1-1): DTGVSQNPRHKITKRGQNVTFRCDPISEHNRLYWYRQTLGQGPEFLTYFQNEAQLEKSRLLSDRFSAERPKGSFSTLEIQRTEQGDSAMYLCASSQTVGITEAFFGQGTRLTVV.

The rearrangement joins TRBV20-1 to TRBJ1-5; 7 positions agree with TRBD1. The V segment lost 5 bases and the J segment 1 base; nucleotides outside the gene matches: 8. Germline V CDR1 and CDR2: DFQATT, SNEGSKA (reference sequence). The CDR3 is made up of 15 amino acids. The CDR3 loop is CSAPDRARSNQPQHF. The CDR3 DNA reads as TGCAGTGCTCCCGACAGGGCTCGGAGCAATCAGCCCCAGCATTTT.

The chain links TRBV7-2 to TRBJ2-1; 7 positions match TRBD2. The junction had 9 bases not matched to a gene; V was cut back by 4 bases and J by 6 bases. Germline V gene data show CDR1 as SGHTA and CDR2 as FQGNSA. This CDR3 is 15 amino acids long. The CDR3 sequence is CASSSWTRGGNEQFF. For the CDR3, the DNA is TGTGCCAGCAGCTCATGGACTAGAGGAGGCAATGAGCAGTTCTTC.

The chain links TRBV7-9 to TRBJ1-2, with D perhaps matching TRBD1 (6 bases). This CDR3 contains 13 residues. Germline CDR1 is SEHNR and CDR2 is FQNEAQ (reference sequence). Trimming left V 4 bases short and J 4 bases short, with 10 bases between. The CDR3 protein is CASSSTTGYGYTF. The CDR3 DNA reads as TGTGCCAGCAGCTCAACGACAGGCTATGGCTACACCTTC. Full variable domain (missing parts from reference TRBV7-9 and TRBJ1-2): DTGVSQNPRHKITKRGQNVTFRCDPISEHNRLYWYRQTLGQGPEFLTYFQNEAQLEKSRLLSDRFSAERPKGSFSTLEIQRTEQGDSAMYLCASSSTTGYGYTFGSGTRLTVV.

This clonotype was seen only a few times. The chain carries TRBV27 and TRBJ1-5, with 7 bases fitting TRBD1. The germline CDR1 and CDR2 sequences are MNHEY and SMNVEV (reference sequence). The J segment lost 5 bases and the V segment lost 6 bases, leaving 13 bases of the junction unmatched. The CDR3 sequence is 16 residues long. CDR3 DNA sequence: TGTGCCAGCAGCCTTAACCGGGACAGCGGCGATCAGCCCCAGCATTTT. Its translation: CASSLNRDSGDQPQHF.

The genes are TRBV4-1 and TRBJ2-2, with D possibly being TRBD1 or TRBD2 (5 bases each). Looked up from germline, CDR1 is MGHRA and CDR2 is YSYEKL. This CDR3 has 17 amino acids. Trimming cost V 3 bases and J 4 bases, with 18 bases left between them. CDR3 bases: TGCGCCAGCAGCCACCCCGTGGGGGAGAGGACCACCGGGGAGCTGTTTTTT. Its protein product is CASSHPVGERTTGELFF.

This rearrangement joins TRBV7-2 to TRBJ1-5, with no clear D. V was clipped by 3 bases and J by 0 bases, with 12 bases between them. The germline gives CDR1 SGHTA, CDR2 FQGNSA. The length of the CDR3 is 16 residues. The CDR3 nucleotides are TGTGCCAGCAGCTTGGAAACACTTAATAGCAATCAGCCCCAGCATTTT. This codes for CASSLETLNSNQPQHF.

The V gene is TRBV30, the J gene TRBJ2-3; D could derive from TRBD1 or TRBD2 (6 bases each). The V end was cut by 4 bases, the J end by 6 bases, with 14 bases between. The CDR3 has 13 residues. Per the germline V gene, CDR1 is GTSNPN and CDR2 is SVGIG (reference sequence). CDR3: CAWILEGGDTQYF. The CDR3 DNA reads TGTGCCTGGATCCTGGAAGGGGGGGATACGCAGTATTTT.

The chain combines TRBV27 with TRBJ1-2; D is perhaps TRBD1 (6 bases). This CDR3 comprises 15 residues. Germline V gene sequence: CDR1 MNHEY, CDR2 SMNVEV (reference sequence). V gave up 0 bases and J gave up 4 bases, with 12 bases separating them. The CDR3 is CASSLSGGGVYGYTF. CDR3 nucleotide sequence: TGTGCCAGCAGTTTATCTGGAGGGGGTGTCTATGGCTACACCTTC.

The V call is TRBV10-3, the J call TRBJ2-5, with 9 bases identical to TRBD1. CDR1 and CDR2 from the germline V gene are ENHRY and SYGVKD. The trim removed 8 bases at V and 3 bases at J, leaving 7 bases unmatched. The CDR3 runs 14 residues. The CDR3 sequence: CAIGRQGGKETQYF. The DNA of the CDR3 is TGTGCCATCGGCAGACAGGGGGGCAAAGAGACCCAGTACTTC.

This clonotype was counted only a few times. V and J are TRBV12-3 or TRBV12-4 and TRBJ1-1; the D gene is possibly TRBD1 (6 bases). This CDR3 has 14 residues. The V end was cut by 3 bases, the J end by 5 bases, with 13 bases between. Written as DNA, the CDR3 is TGTGCCAGCAGTTTGGAGGGGGTATGGACTGAAGCTTTCTTT. It translates to CASSLEGVWTEAFF.

Here the CDR3 reads CAIGTGEWDEQFF. The CDR3 DNA is TGTGCCATTGGGACAGGGGAATGGGATGAGCAGTTCTTC. The V and J genes are TRBV10-3 and TRBJ2-1; 10 bases align to TRBD1. The CDR3 contains 13 residues. The J segment lost 8 bases and the V segment lost 9 bases, leaving 7 bases of the junction unmatched. The V gene's germline CDR1 is ENHRY and CDR2 SYGVKD.

This clonotype was detected many times. This sequence joins TRBV7-2 and TRBJ2-7, with 11 bases that match TRBD2. The CDR3 consists of 16 residues. The germline V gene has CDR1 SGHTA and CDR2 FQGNSA. J lost 3 bases, V lost 3 bases, and 7 bases had no gene match. The CDR3 region has the DNA TGTGCCAGCAGCTTTGCTAGCGGGAGGACCAACTACGAGCAGTACTTC. This translates into CASSFASGRTNYEQYF.

This chain uses TRBV5-1 with TRBJ2-1; D is unresolved. Per germline, CDR1 SGHRS and CDR2 YFSETQ. Trimming removed 0 bases at V and 7 bases at J, with 8 bases between. The CDR3 sequence is 13 residues long. The CDR3 region has the DNA TGCGCCAGCAGCTTGGCCAGTTGGAATGAGCAGTTCTTC. Protein product: CASSLASWNEQFF.

J is TRBJ2-1 and V is TRBV7-2, with 8 bases matching TRBD1. The CDR3 runs to 15 residues. Trimming cost V 3 bases and J 2 bases; bases outside gene matches: 3. Looked up from germline, CDR1 is SGHTA and CDR2 is FQGNSA. CDR3 nucleotides: TGTGCCAGCAGCTTCGACAGGGGCCCCTACAATGAGCAGTTCTTC. It is translated as CASSFDRGPYNEQFF.